Listed here are 31 T cell receptor beta chains from one sample, sequenced in a study of read filtering for tumor transcriptome and immune sequencing. The library was built from about 400 ng RNA with molecular barcoded adaptors for alpha/delta and beta/gamma chains. TCRdb re-called the reads through MiXCR, storing one row per CDR3 protein. The table includes about 46,000 distinct CDR3 sequences, roughly 12% detected once. The sample was a population of CD138-negative cells sorted from bone marrow. The receptors derive from a donor over 35 with multiple myeloma.

This clonotype was seen many times. The chain has TRBV5-1 and TRBJ1-5; TRBD1 is a possible D gene (6 bases). The CDR3 runs 15 residues. V dropped 4 bases and J dropped 3 bases, with 14 bases sitting between them. Germline lookup yields CDR1 SGHRS and CDR2 YFSETQ. CDR3 protein: CASSHIGGPNQPQHF. CDR3 bases: TGCGCCAGCAGCCATATAGGGGGACCCAATCAGCCCCAGCATTTT.

In its sample, this clonotype was seen a few times. A single base separates this from a much larger clone, so it may be a read error. V gene TRBV7-8 combines with J gene TRBJ2-7, with TRBD1 matching 7 bases. Germline V gene data show CDR1 as SGHVS and CDR2 as FQNEAQ. The CDR3 sequence is 15 residues long. The V and J ends lost 10 bases and 1 base, in that order; junction bases with no gene match: 13. CDR3 loop: CANRGPGQPSYEQYF. The CDR3 nucleotides are TGTGCCAACAGGGGACCGGGACAGCCGTCCTACGAGCAGTACTTC.

A note on this clonotype: A far more abundant clone sits one base away, making this likely a read error. This rearrangement joins TRBV11-2 to TRBJ1-4; D remains ambiguous. The end of the DNA is better explained by TRBJ2-3, so the J call may be wrong. Germline V CDR1 and CDR2: SGHAT, FQNNGV. The CDR3 spans 11 residues. For the CDR3, the DNA is TGTGCCGGCAGCCCTCGGGATACGCAGTATTTT. Its translation is CAGSPRDTQYF.

The CDR3 spells CASSPDGTGGEDEQYF. Here the CDR3 DNA reads TGCGCCAGCAGCCCGGACGGGACAGGGGGAGAGGACGAGCAGTACTTC. V usage is TRBV5-1 and J usage is TRBJ2-7, with 11 nucleotides matching TRBD1. Germline trimming cut 4 bases from V and 5 bases from J; bases unmatched to any gene: 11. The CDR3 has 16 residues. The germline V gene has CDR1 SGHRS and CDR2 YFSETQ.

This clonotype was seen many times. The V call is TRBV11-1, the J call TRBJ2-5, with D maybe TRBD2 (7 bases). Germline lookup yields CDR1 SGHAT and CDR2 FQDESV (reference sequence). V lost 4 bases, J lost 0 bases, and 15 bases lay in between. There are 16 residues in the CDR3. This CDR3 reads CASSSRTRGYQETQYF. The CDR3 region has the DNA TGTGCCAGCAGCTCCCGGACTAGGGGGTACCAAGAGACCCAGTACTTC.

This clonotype was observed at least ten times. The gene calls are TRBV28 and TRBJ2-1; TRBD1 matches 10 bases. The CDR3 has 16 amino acids. The germline gives CDR1 MDHEN, CDR2 SYDVKM. The V and J ends lost 4 bases and 4 bases, in that order; junction bases with no gene match: 7. CDR3 amino acids: CASSSRQGAGYNEQFF. DNA for the CDR3: TGTGCCAGCAGTTCTCGACAGGGGGCGGGGTACAATGAGCAGTTCTTC. The complete variable domain, with remaining parts taken from reference TRBV28 and TRBJ2-1, reads DVKVTQSSRYLVKRTGEKVFLECVQDMDHENMFWYRQDPGLGLRLIYFSYDVKMKEKGDIPEGYSVSREKKERFSLILESASTNQTSMYLCASSSRQGAGYNEQFFGPGTRLTVL.

This clonotype was observed many times. The rearrangement joins TRBV29-1 to TRBJ2-3; D ambiguous. Germline lookup yields CDR1 SQVTM and CDR2 ANQGSEA. V lost 1 base, J lost 2 bases, and 10 bases lay in between. This CDR3 region has 14 residues. The CDR3 DNA reads as TGCAGCGTTGAAGGGTTGACTTACACAGATACGCAGTATTTT. Amino acid sequence: CSVEGLTYTDTQYF.

This clonotype was seen ten or more times. V gene TRBV4-1 combines with J gene TRBJ1-1; D not resolved. Between the trimmed V and J ends, which lost 2 bases and 1 base, there was a span of 8 bases. Germline CDR1 is MGHRA and CDR2 is YSYEKL. CDR3 length equals 14 residues. The CDR3 region is CASSQLTENTEAFF. In nucleotides, the CDR3 is TGCGCCAGCAGCCAACTTACAGAGAACACTGAAGCTTTCTTT.

This clonotype was recorded at least ten times. The rearrangement links TRBV28 to TRBJ2-1; unclear D gene. Between the trimmed V and J ends, which lost 5 bases and 12 bases, there was a span of 11 bases. CDR1 is MDHEN, CDR2 SYDVKM, per germline. This CDR3 contains 11 residues. This CDR3 reads CASSLRLGQFF. CDR3 DNA sequence: TGTGCCAGCAGTCTTCGGCTGGGGCAGTTCTTC.

This clonotype was seen only a few times. It may be a read error: a sequence one base away is much more abundant. The chain uses TRBV5-6 and TRBJ2-1; D is possibly TRBD1 or TRBD2 (6 bases each). This CDR3 contains 14 residues. V lost 4 bases and J lost 7, with 15 bases in between. CDR1 and CDR2 from the germline V gene are SGHDT and YYEEEE. The chain's CDR3 is CASSPPKGGNEQFF. The DNA of the CDR3 is TGTGCCAGCAGCCCCCCAAAAGGGGGGAATGAGCAGTTCTTC.

This clonotype was counted many times. This chain connects TRBV10-3 to TRBJ2-3, with TRBD2 matching over 8 bases. The CDR3 spans 13 residues. CDR1 is ENHRY and CDR2 is SYGVKD in the germline V gene. J gave up 4 bases and V 8 bases, and 5 bases lay outside the gene matches. The CDR3 here is CAIRTSYADTQYF. The CDR3 DNA reads TGTGCCATCCGGACTAGCTACGCAGATACGCAGTATTTT.

This clonotype showed up many times. The V and J genes are TRBV6-6 and TRBJ2-1, with a weak D call TRBD2 (5 bases). The V end was cut by 6 bases, the J end by 7 bases, with 16 bases between. CDR3 length: 14 amino acids. Germline V CDR1 and CDR2: MNHNY, SVGAGI (reference sequence). CDR3 sequence reads: CASSPRGLGNEQFF. DNA of the CDR3: TGTGCCAGCAGCCCCCGGGGTCTGGGAAATGAGCAGTTCTTC.

This clonotype was counted only a few times. J is TRBJ2-3 and V is TRBV7-2; perhaps TRBD1 as D (6 bases). The CDR3 contains 13 residues. Germline V lookup: CDR1 SGHTA, CDR2 FQGNSA. V was shortened by 5 bases and J by 6 bases, with 12 bases between the two germline ends. As DNA, the CDR3 is TGTGCCAGCAGCGGTCGACAGGAGGATACGCAGTATTTT. Amino acid sequence: CASSGRQEDTQYF.

In its sample, this clonotype was seen many times. V and J are TRBV7-8 and TRBJ2-7; D remains unclear. In germline, CDR1 is SGHVS, CDR2 FQNEAQ. The germline V and J ends were trimmed by 2 bases and 3 bases, with 14 bases remaining between them. The CDR3 runs to 15 residues. CDR3 bases: TGTGCCAGCAGCTTAACCCCGATCCAGAGCTACGAGCAGTACTTC. Protein product: CASSLTPIQSYEQYF.

This clonotype was observed many times. This chain connects TRBV6-1 to TRBJ1-2; D gene ambiguous. The V end was cut by 3 bases, the J end by 4 bases, with 6 bases between. The CDR3 is 12 amino acids. Germline V gene sequence: CDR1 MNHNS, CDR2 SASEGT. CDR3 bases: TGTGCCAGCAGTGAGATGATCTATGGCTACACCTTC. It yields the protein CASSEMIYGYTF.

Concerning this clonotype: This may stem from a read error, because a much larger clone lies one nucleotide away. This chain links TRBV5-1 with TRBJ2-1, with D possibly matching TRBD2 (5 bases). The germline gives CDR1 SGHRS, CDR2 YFSETQ. The CDR3 covers 15 residues. DNA of the CDR3: TGCGCCGGCAGCCCCAGCGGAGCGGCCTACAATGAGCAGTTCTTC. Its protein product is CAGSPSGAAYNEQFF. Complete variable domain (other parts from reference TRBV5-1 and TRBJ2-1): KAGVTQTPRYLIKTRGQQVTLSCSPISGHRSVSWYQQTPGQGLQFLFEYFSETQRNKGNFPGRFSGRQFSNSRSEMNVSTLELGDSALYLCAGSPSGAAYNEQFFGPGTRLTVL.

This clonotype appeared many times. In DNA form, the CDR3 reads TGCGCCAGCAGCTTGGGTTTGGCGGGAGAGAACGAGCAGTACTTC. As protein: CASSLGLAGENEQYF. The rearrangement links TRBV5-1 to TRBJ2-7; TRBD2 aligns across 7 bases. CDR3 length equals 15 residues. Unmatched junction bases numbered 8, after V lost 0 bases and J lost 5 bases. CDR1 is SGHRS, CDR2 YFSETQ, per germline.

This clonotype is labeled as medium-sized (0.01 to 0.1%). The rearrangement joins TRBV28 to TRBJ2-7, with 8 nucleotides matching TRBD2. The ends lost 2 bases at V and 6 bases at J; junction bases unmatched: 3. The CDR3 has 13 amino acids. Germline V CDR1 and CDR2: MDHEN, SYDVKM. As DNA, the CDR3 is TGTGCCAGCAGTTTAAGCGGGAGTCCCGAGCAGTACTTC. Translating it yields CASSLSGSPEQYF. The whole variable domain, filled in from reference TRBV28 and TRBJ2-7, reads DVKVTQSSRYLVKRTGEKVFLECVQDMDHENMFWYRQDPGLGLRLIYFSYDVKMKEKGDIPEGYSVSREKKERFSLILESASTNQTSMYLCASSLSGSPEQYFGPGTRLTVT.

This clonotype was detected only a few times. A much larger clone lies one base from this, so it may be a read error. This is likely a read error, given that the CDR3 carries no conserved phenylalanine or tryptophan at its end. The chain joins TRBV6-5 to TRBJ2-5; the D is unclear. This CDR3 has 11 amino acids. Between the trimmed V and J ends, which lost 7 bases and 5 bases, there was a span of 8 bases. CDR1 and CDR2 from the germline V gene are MNHEY and SVGAGI. DNA of the CDR3: TGTGCCAGCACGCTAGGGGAGACCCAGTACCTC. It is translated as CASTLGETQYL.

This clonotype was seen ten or more times. The genes are TRBV6-2 or TRBV6-3 and TRBJ2-7, with 10 bases aligning to TRBD2. Germline CDR1 is MNHEY and CDR2 is SVGEGT. V lost 6 bases, J lost 2 bases, and 7 bases stayed unmatched. The CDR3 loop spans 15 amino acids. CDR3 in amino acids: CASRPRTSGTYEQYF. The CDR3 coding sequence is TGTGCCAGCAGACCACGGACTAGCGGAACCTACGAGCAGTACTTC.

There are many counts of this clonotype. This chain uses TRBV14 with TRBJ1-1, with D tentatively TRBD1 (5 bases). Per the germline V gene, CDR1 is SGHDN and CDR2 is FVKESK. V was pared by 0 bases and J by 5 bases, with 13 bases between. The length of the CDR3 is 15 residues. CDR3 DNA sequence: TGTGCCAGCAGCCAAGATATGGCAGGGAGGACTGAAGCTTTCTTT. Translation: CASSQDMAGRTEAFF.

The chain couples TRBV24-1 to TRBJ2-1, with 7 bases matching TRBD2. The CDR3 consists of 13 residues. Germline V gives CDR1 KGHDR, CDR2 SFDVKD. Trimming removed 12 bases from V and 6 bases from J; junction bases left unmatched: 10. CDR3 sequence (DNA): TGTGCCCTCAGTGGCGGGACTACCAATGAGCAGTTCTTC. Amino acid sequence: CALSGGTTNEQFF.

This clonotype has ten or more counts. V is TRBV7-2 and J is TRBJ2-5; D possibly uses TRBD1 or TRBD2 (6 bases each). The length of the CDR3 is 17 residues. The germline gives CDR1 SGHTA, CDR2 FQGNSA. The V end was cut by 4 bases, the J end by 2 bases, with 20 bases between. In DNA form, the CDR3 reads TGTGCCAGCAGCTCCCCTACGGGGGCGGCCTTTCAAGAGACCCAGTACTTC. Residues: CASSSPTGAAFQETQYF.

The chain links TRBV20-1 to TRBJ1-2; 11 nucleotides agree with TRBD1. This CDR3 is 13 amino acids long. V lost 5 bases, J lost 10 bases, and 9 bases stayed unmatched. Per the germline V gene, CDR1 is DFQATT and CDR2 is SNEGSKA (reference sequence). The CDR3 nucleotides are TGCAGTGCTCGGGACAGGGGGGTCCGAGACTACACCTTC. Its translation: CSARDRGVRDYTF.

This clonotype was seen many times. The CDR3 sequence: CASSQELAGPWNEQYF. The CDR3 DNA is TGCGCCAGCAGCCAAGAACTCGCCGGGCCATGGAACGAGCAGTACTTC. The V and J genes are TRBV4-3 and TRBJ2-7; D not resolved. V was clipped by 0 bases and J by 5 bases, with 17 bases between them. Germline CDR1 reads LGHNA; CDR2 reads YSLEER. This CDR3 is 16 amino acids long.

The table lists this clonotype with many counts. Written as DNA, the CDR3 is TGCAGCGTCCCTGCTGGGAAAAGAGACAATGAGCAGTTCTTC. This translates into CSVPAGKRDNEQFF. V and J are TRBV29-1 and TRBJ2-1, with D uncertain. V shed 6 bases and J shed 5 bases, with 17 bases lying between them. The germline V gene encodes CDR1 SQVTM and CDR2 ANQGSEA. The CDR3 contains 14 residues.

This clonotype appeared many times. The rearrangement links TRBV30 to TRBJ2-3, with 8 bases matching TRBD1. After removal of 2 bases from V and 1 base from J, the junction contained 5 bases not matched to a gene. Germline lookup yields CDR1 GTSNPN and CDR2 SVGIG (reference sequence). The CDR3 covers 15 residues. For the CDR3, the DNA is TGTGCCTGGAGTAGAGGACAGGGAGGCACAGATACGCAGTATTTT. Translating it yields CAWSRGQGGTDTQYF.

This clonotype was observed many times. The chain combines TRBV6-1 with TRBJ2-3, with 8 bases fitting TRBD1. The CDR3 extends over 15 amino acids. V shed 6 bases and J 1 base; nucleotides not matched to a gene: 6. Germline CDR1 reads MNHNS; CDR2 reads SASEGT. CDR3 sequence: CASSPGQARTDTQYF. CDR3 nucleotides: TGTGCCAGCAGCCCGGGACAGGCGCGCACAGATACGCAGTATTTT.

A few counts support this clonotype. The J gene is TRBJ2-7, the V gene TRBV6-2 or TRBV6-3; the D gene is possibly TRBD2 (5 bases). With 4 bases removed from V and 9 bases from J, the gap between germline ends came to 10 bases. The germline V gene encodes CDR1 MNHEY and CDR2 SVGEGT. The length of the CDR3 is 11 residues. CDR3 residues: CASSSRRGQYF. In nucleotides, the CDR3 is TGTGCCAGCAGTTCCCGCCGGGGGCAGTACTTC.

To note about this clonotype: This clone may be a read error of a much larger clone one base away. The chain carries TRBV24-1 and TRBJ2-3; TRBD1 might be the D (6 bases). Per germline, CDR1 KGHDR and CDR2 SFDVKD. The ends were cut back, 5 bases at V and 1 base at J, with 9 bases in the middle. CDR3 length: 14 residues. CDR3 sequence reads: CATSGRTGTDTQYF. CDR3 sequence (DNA): TGTGCCACCAGTGGTCGGACAGGCACAGATACGCAGTATTTT.

Comment on this clonotype: A read error may produce the germline difference seen at one junction end. The chain uses TRBV6-1 and TRBJ1-1; possibly TRBD1 for D (5 bases). This CDR3 spans 12 amino acids. The germline CDR1 and CDR2 sequences are MNHNS and SASEGT. CDR3 sequence: CTSSPVGLEAFF. The CDR3 region has the DNA TGTACCAGCAGCCCTGTGGGGCTCGAAGCTTTCTTT.